These 23 T cell receptor beta chains came from one sample sequenced in a study of OX40 agonist ivuxolimab in advanced cancers. Data came from immunoSEQ multiplex PCR; TCRdb stores just in-frame clones and leaves some out. The data show fewer than 95,000 clones, more than 75% seen once. Source: CD4+ or CD8+ T cells sorted from blood, taken in a trial of the OX40 agonist ivuxolimab. The source is an adult with an advanced solid tumor such as melanoma, head and neck, liver or kidney cancer.

In the case of this clone: This specimen includes other DNA sequences encoding the same CDR3. V is TRBV5-1 and J is TRBJ1-5; D is possibly TRBD1 (6 bases). Trimming took off 5 bases at V and 7 bases at J, with 13 bases between the two ends. The CDR3 consists of 13 residues. Germline CDR1 and CDR2: SGHRS and YFSETQ. In DNA, the CDR3 is TGCGCCAGCAGTTTAGGGGGGGACCAGCCCCAGCATTTT. As protein: CASSLGGDQPQHF. The whole variable domain, filled in from reference TRBV5-1 and TRBJ1-5, reads KAGVTQTPRYLIKTRGQQVTLSCSPISGHRSVSWYQQTPGQGLQFLFEYFSETQRNKGNFPGRFSGRQFSNSRSEMNVSTLELGDSALYLCASSLGGDQPQHFGDGTRLSIL.

The chain couples TRBV5-6 to TRBJ2-3; D not certain. The CDR3 spans 13 residues. Per germline, CDR1 SGHDT and CDR2 YYEEEE. Trimming took 5 bases from V and 0 from J, leaving 7 bases between them. CDR3: CASRVYSTDTQYF. DNA for the CDR3: TGTGCCAGCAGAGTTTACAGCACAGATACGCAGTATTTT. Supplemented by reference TRBV5-6 and TRBJ2-3, the full variable domain reads DAGVTQSPTHLIKTRGQQVTLRCSPKSGHDTVSWYQQALGQGPQFIFQYYEEEERQRGNFPDRFSGHQFPNYSSELNVNALLLGDSALYLCASRVYSTDTQYFGPGTRLTVL.

The J gene is TRBJ2-7, the V gene TRBV10-3, with no clear D. Germline V gene sequence: CDR1 ENHRY, CDR2 SYGVKD. The CDR3 runs to 13 residues. Trimming cost V 6 bases and J 10 bases, with 19 bases left between them. The CDR3 DNA follows: TGTGCCATCAGGAATACGGAGAGAAGGCGACAGTACTTC. It yields the protein CAIRNTERRRQYF.

This rearrangement joins TRBV6-6 to TRBJ2-7, with D hard to call. V was clipped by 3 bases and J by 3 bases, with 15 bases between them. Per germline, CDR1 MNHNY and CDR2 SVGAGI (reference sequence). The length of the CDR3 is 15 residues. The CDR3 nucleotides read TGTGCCAGCAGTTATAGTCCTTTAACGGGCTACGAGCAGTACTTC. Translated: CASSYSPLTGYEQYF.

V is TRBV11-2 and J is TRBJ1-1; D is ambiguous. V dropped 1 base and J dropped 5 bases, with 11 bases sitting between them. The CDR3 has 14 residues. The germline V gene encodes CDR1 SGHAT and CDR2 FQNNGV. The CDR3 here is CASSLGARDTEAFF. Written as DNA, the CDR3 is TGTGCCAGCAGCTTAGGTGCTAGAGATACTGAAGCTTTCTTT.

The gene calls are TRBV2 and TRBJ1-2; 7 nucleotides agree with TRBD1. The CDR3 sequence is 16 residues long. Germline loops: CDR1 SNHLY, CDR2 FYNNEI. With V trimmed by 6 bases and J by 1 base, 11 bases remained unmatched. The DNA of the CDR3 is TGTGCCAGCAGGCCCCGTGGACAGGCGTTTAACTATGGCTACACCTTC. Its protein product is CASRPRGQAFNYGYTF.

The chain has TRBV19 and TRBJ2-7; perhaps TRBD2 as D (6 bases). Deletions cut 6 bases from V and 4 bases from J, with 19 bases between. The CDR3 has 15 residues. Germline CDR1 and CDR2: LNHDA and SQIVND (reference sequence). The CDR3 reads CASRPGLGDFYEQYF. The CDR3 region has the DNA TGTGCCAGTAGGCCAGGACTTGGGGACTTTTACGAGCAGTACTTC.

A single count supports this clone. V is TRBV28 and J is TRBJ1-1, with a possible D match to TRBD1 (5 bases). Trimming cost V 5 bases and J 1 base, with 11 bases left between them. In germline, CDR1 is MDHEN, CDR2 SYDVKM. This CDR3 region has 14 residues. Here the CDR3 reads CASSPGTGNTEAFF. CDR3 in DNA: TGTGCCAGCAGTCCTGGGACGGGGAACACTGAAGCTTTCTTT.

The genes are TRBV7-9 and TRBJ1-2; D may be TRBD1 (6 bases). Trimming removed 5 bases from V and 4 bases from J, with 17 bases in between. The CDR3 spans 15 residues. From germline, CDR1 is SEHNR and CDR2 FQNEAQ (reference sequence). The CDR3 spells CASSPPAGGRYGYTF. DNA for the CDR3: TGTGCCAGCAGCCCCCCGGCGGGGGGCCGCTATGGCTACACCTTC.

V usage is TRBV7-8 and J usage is TRBJ2-3; TRBD2 matches at 10 bases. The CDR3 consists of 20 residues. The germline gives CDR1 SGHVS, CDR2 FQNEAQ. J lost 1 base, V lost 1 base, and 14 bases had no gene match. DNA of the CDR3: TGTGCCAGCAGCTTAGTAGAGGTTGGGTTACTAGCGGGACGCACAGATACGCAGTATTTT. Its translation is CASSLVEVGLLAGRTDTQYF.

CDR3 region: CASSQVAGGPGEQFF. The CDR3 DNA reads TGCGCCAGCAGCCAAGTAGCGGGAGGGCCGGGTGAGCAGTTCTTC. The chain combines TRBV4-1 with TRBJ2-1; 11 bases are shared with TRBD2. Germline CDR1 is MGHRA and CDR2 is YSYEKL. J was trimmed by 9 bases and V by 1 base; bases with no gene match: 5. This CDR3 has 15 amino acids.

The J gene is TRBJ1-2, the V gene TRBV7-2; maybe TRBD1 (5 bases). Between the trimmed V and J ends, which lost 5 bases and 4 bases, there was a span of 17 bases. Germline V gives CDR1 SGHTA, CDR2 FQGNSA. This CDR3 has 15 residues. In DNA, the CDR3 is TGTGCCAGCAGCCCAAACCGGGGGACGGGCTATGGCTACACCTTC. Translated: CASSPNRGTGYGYTF.

The gene calls are TRBV2 and TRBJ1-2, with D unclear. Trimming stripped 2 bases from V and 7 bases from J, with 8 bases between. The V gene's germline CDR1 is SNHLY and CDR2 FYNNEI. CDR3 size: 12 residues. The CDR3 bases are TGTGCCAGCAGTGAAAATTCATTTGGCTACACCTTC. Amino acid sequence: CASSENSFGYTF.

The rearrangement links TRBV15 to TRBJ2-3, with D hard to call. Germline V gene sequence: CDR1 LNHNV, CDR2 YYDKDF (reference sequence). This CDR3 contains 18 residues. Trimming shortened V by 3 bases and J by 3 bases, and 22 bases separated the two germline ends. The CDR3 reads CATSSPTGKSFRTDTQYF. CDR3 bases: TGTGCCACCAGCAGCCCTACCGGAAAAAGCTTTCGGACAGATACGCAGTATTTT.

V and J are TRBV7-2 and TRBJ1-5, with 7 bases aligning to TRBD1. Germline V gene data show CDR1 as SGHTA and CDR2 as FQGNSA. CDR3 length: 15 residues. V shed 5 bases and J 1 base; nucleotides not matched to a gene: 5. The CDR3 DNA follows: TGTGCCAGCAGCACCCAGACAGGGAGCAATCAGCCCCAGCATTTT. Translation gives CASSTQTGSNQPQHF.

The rearrangement links TRBV7-6 to TRBJ1-1; no reliable D call. Germline V gene lookup returns CDR1 SGHVS and CDR2 FNYEAQ. This CDR3 has 15 residues. With 1 base removed from V and 4 bases from J, the gap between germline ends came to 13 bases. The CDR3 nucleotides read TGTGCCAGCAGCTTAGTTGAGGGTAGCGGCACTGAAGCTTTCTTT. Its protein is CASSLVEGSGTEAFF. The full variable domain, completed using reference TRBV7-6 and TRBJ1-1, is GAGVSQSPRYKVTKRGQDVALRCDPISGHVSLYWYRQALGQGPEFLTYFNYEAQQDKSGLPNDRFSAERPEGSISTLTIQRTEQRDSAMYRCASSLVEGSGTEAFFGQGTRLTVV.

The chain has TRBV7-9 and TRBJ2-6, with 8 bases that match TRBD2. V shed 4 bases and J 4 bases; nucleotides not matched to a gene: 12. The CDR3 totals 18 residues. Germline lookup yields CDR1 SEHNR and CDR2 FQNEAQ (reference sequence). CDR3 in DNA: TGTGCCAGCAGCTCTACTTTTGATAGCGGGAAGGGGGCCAACGTCCTGACTTTC. It translates to CASSSTFDSGKGANVLTF.

This chain connects TRBV19 to TRBJ2-1; no definite D call. V lost 3 bases and J lost 4, with 13 bases in between. CDR1 is LNHDA and CDR2 is SQIVND in the germline V gene (reference sequence). The CDR3 runs to 15 residues. The CDR3 bases are TGTGCCAGTAGTATCGGGTCCCCAAAGTACAATGAGCAGTTCTTC. Protein: CASSIGSPKYNEQFF.

This clone was observed a single time. CDR3 DNA: TGTGCCAGTAGCGTGGACCAATCCTACGAGCAGTACTTC. This translates into CASSVDQSYEQYF. V usage is TRBV19 and J usage is TRBJ2-7; D is uncertain. The CDR3 extends over 13 amino acids. The V and J ends lost 6 bases and 1 base respectively, with 10 bases between them. Germline V CDR1 and CDR2: LNHDA, SQIVND (reference sequence).

This chain uses TRBV30 with TRBJ1-2; TRBD1 agrees at 8 bases. Germline V gene data show CDR1 as GTSNPN and CDR2 as SVGIG (reference sequence). V trimming: 3 bases; J trimming: 7 bases; junction bases outside the gene matches: 10. CDR3 length: 14 residues. This CDR3 reads CAWSAGQGGSGYTF. CDR3 DNA sequence: TGTGCCTGGAGCGCAGGACAGGGAGGAAGTGGCTACACCTTC. Looking up the rest from reference TRBV30 and TRBJ1-2 gives the full variable domain: SQTIHQWPATLVQPVGSPLSLECTVEGTSNPNLYWYRQAAGRGLQLLFYSVGIGQISSEVPQNLSASRPQDRQFILSSKKLLLSDSGFYLCAWSAGQGGSGYTFGSGTRLTVV.

The chain is built from TRBV14 and TRBJ1-3; D is uncertain. This CDR3 contains 15 residues. CDR1 and CDR2 (germline): SGHDN, FVKESK. The V gene lost 1 base and the J gene lost 0 bases, with 7 bases spanning the gap. The DNA of the CDR3 is TGTGCCAGCAGCCAAGGCAGCTTCTCTGGAAACACCATATATTTT. It codes for CASSQGSFSGNTIYF.

This clone was observed once. This chain links TRBV7-9 with TRBJ1-4, with D maybe TRBD1 (5 bases). Deletions cut 6 bases from V and 1 base from J, with 9 bases between. The germline V gene has CDR1 SEHNR and CDR2 FQNEAQ (reference sequence). The CDR3 length is 14 residues. CDR3 amino acids: CASSFTGTNEKLFF. The CDR3 bases are TGTGCCAGCAGTTTCACAGGAACTAATGAAAAACTGTTTTTT.

The chain recombines TRBV7-2 with TRBJ1-5; 7 nucleotides line up with TRBD1. CDR3 size: 16 residues. Germline V lookup: CDR1 SGHTA, CDR2 FQGNSA. With V trimmed by 2 bases and J by 7 bases, 11 bases remained unmatched. The CDR3, as DNA: TGTGCCAGCAGCTTACTCAGAGGACAGGCGAGCCAGCCCCAGCATTTT. This gives the protein CASSLLRGQASQPQHF.